This T cell receptor beta chain stems from a study of technical replicates of blood from a handful of donors. Repertoires were generated with immunoSEQ multiplex PCR, while TCRdb's copy carries only in-frame clones and drops some. Among about 69,000 clones listed, 80% to 90% were seen once. This clone was recorded a few times. CDR3 size: 14 residues. V lost 5 bases and J 3 bases, leaving 13 bases between the germline ends. Germline CDR1 is SGHAT and CDR2 is FQNNGV. The chain joins TRBV11-2 to TRBJ1-1, with no clear D. This TCR was recovered from a human donor in good health. Some clones in this sample may be carry-over from other donors' samples. What was sequenced was PBMCs. The CDR3 protein is CASSAVGRYTEAFF. Written as DNA, the CDR3 is TGTGCCAGCAGCGCGGTGGGGAGGTACACTGAAGCTTTCTTT.